This TCR beta chain appears in the sequencing data of a study of identical twins. TCRdb re-derived calls from the 5' RACE reads in MiXCR, one entry per CDR3 protein. The sample lists 550,000 to 700,000 distinct CDR3 sequences, approximately 21% occurring once. There are a few counts of this clonotype. This CDR3 has 15 amino acids. Looked up from germline, CDR1 is SEHNR and CDR2 is FQNEAQ (reference sequence). V was clipped by 5 bases and J by 7 bases, with 15 bases between them. These data were also filed under a second study, of T cells expressing NK-cell markers. That report notes: Uncertainty persisted over the HCMV specificity of expanded NKG2C+ T cell clones.

The V call is TRBV7-9, the J call TRBJ1-6; maybe TRBD1 (5 bases). This clonotype was sampled from a woman aged 18-29 years in good health. The specimen was PBMCs. CDR3 loop: CASSDPGGTNSPLHF. CDR3 bases: TGTGCCAGCAGCGACCCCGGGGGGACGAATTCACCCCTCCACTTT.